These T cell receptor beta chains were read from a single sample in a study of T cells after yellow fever vaccination. One entry per CDR3 protein results from TCRdb running MiXCR on the 5' RACE reads. Of about 350,000 distinct CDR3 sequences in the sample, over 3.5% are singletons; the top ten hold around 23%. Sequencing used PBMCs, obtained 5 days after the yellow fever booster vaccination. These receptors all come from a man between 18 and 35 years old who received the YFV17D yellow fever vaccine. Each CDR3 is given with its conserved first and last residue. A D gene is named only where the DNA matches it firmly. A clone size is listed for some rows: how often the clone was seen (once, few, many), or a class if it is expanded.

v_gene	abundance	j_gene	d_gene	CDR3aa	CDR3nt
TRBV19	few	TRBJ2-7	NA	CASSPLDSSYEQYF	TGTGCCAGTAGCCCCCTCGACAGTTCCTACGAGCAGTACTTC
TRBV20-1	many	TRBJ2-3	NA	CSAAQSGSGTDTQYF	TGCAGTGCAGCGCAAAGCGGGTCCGGCACAGATACGCAGTATTTT
TRBV5-1	many	TRBJ1-2	NA	CASSLGFGSGYTF	TGCGCCAGCAGCTTGGGATTCGGGTCTGGCTACACCTTC
TRBV5-1	NA	TRBJ2-1	TRBD1	CASSPPATGDNNEQFF	TGCGCCAGCAGCCCCCCTGCAACAGGGGATAACAATGAGCAGTTCTTC
TRBV10-3	many	TRBJ2-6	TRBD1	CAINKDRDPPGANVLTF	TGTGCCATCAACAAAGACAGGGACCCTCCTGGGGCCAACGTCCTGACTTTC
TRBV7-6	many	TRBJ2-1	TRBD2	CASSLGLADNEQFF	TGTGCCAGCAGCTTGGGACTAGCGGACAATGAGCAGTTCTTC
TRBV6-5	NA	TRBJ2-1	NA	CASTLGRGEEQFF	TGTGCCAGCACCCTAGGGAGGGGGGAGGAGCAGTTCTTC
TRBV13	few	TRBJ2-1	TRBD2	CASSLLLGGSYNEQFF	TGTGCCAGCAGCTTACTGCTCGGGGGGTCCTACAATGAGCAGTTCTTC
TRBV19	few	TRBJ1-2	NA	CASSRAVYGYTF	TGTGCCAGTAGTAGGGCAGTATATGGCTACACCTTC
TRBV23-1	few	TRBJ2-4	NA	CASSPGLPLAKNIQYF	TGCGCCAGCAGCCCCGGACTACCTCTAGCCAAAAACATTCAGTACTTC
TRBV3-1	few	TRBJ2-5	TRBD2	CASSQSLRRGGTETQYF	TGTGCCAGCAGCCAATCTCTCCGGCGGGGGGGTACGGAGACCCAGTACTTC
TRBV4-2	few	TRBJ2-3	NA	CASSQAFRDTQYF	TGTGCCAGCAGCCAAGCCTTTCGGGATACGCAGTATTTT
TRBV5-1	few	TRBJ2-3	TRBD1	CASSLAGTDADTQYF	TGCGCCAGCAGCTTGGCCGGGACAGACGCCGATACGCAGTATTTT
TRBV4-1	NA	TRBJ1-2	TRBD1	CASSHLGRDREFGYTF	TGCGCCAGCAGCCACCTGGGGAGGGACAGGGAGTTTGGCTACACCTTC
TRBV29-1	NA	TRBJ2-2	NA	CSVEAGRGNTGELFF	TGCAGCGTTGAAGCGGGCAGGGGGAACACCGGGGAGCTGTTTTTT
TRBV5-6	many	TRBJ2-5	TRBD2	CASSQTSGVGPQYF	TGTGCCAGCAGCCAGACTAGCGGGGTCGGGCCCCAGTACTTC
TRBV5-8	few	TRBJ2-5	TRBD1	CASRQGVGETQYF	TGTGCCAGCCGACAGGGTGTGGGAGAGACCCAGTACTTC
TRBV11-2	NA	TRBJ2-3	TRBD2	CASSVGAGGPSDTQYF	TGTGCCAGCAGCGTGGGGGCGGGGGGGCCCAGTGATACGCAGTATTTT
TRBV5-5	many	TRBJ1-3	TRBD1	CASSDYRGRSGNTIYF	TGTGCCAGCAGCGACTACAGGGGCCGCTCTGGAAACACCATATATTTT
TRBV6-5	few	TRBJ2-4	NA	CPTLNIQYF	TGCCCGACTCTTAACATTCAGTACTTC
TRBV24-1	few	TRBJ2-5	TRBD1	CATRAGRDRQQETQYF	TGTGCCACCAGAGCCGGCCGGGACAGACAACAAGAGACCCAGTACTTC
TRBV4-3	few	TRBJ2-2	NA	CASSQESWNTGELFF	TGCGCCAGCAGCCAAGAATCGTGGAACACCGGGGAGCTGTTTTTT
TRBV7-9	few	TRBJ1-2	NA	CASSFGGRRLYGYTF	TGTGCCAGCAGCTTCGGGGGGAGGAGGCTCTATGGCTACACCTTC
TRBV20-1	many	TRBJ2-1	NA	CSARVDLDNEQFF	TGCAGTGCTAGGGTCGACTTAGACAATGAGCAGTTCTTC
TRBV7-9	many	TRBJ2-3	TRBD1	CASSPTDRGLGDTQYF	TGTGCCAGCAGCCCGACGGACAGGGGGCTTGGGGATACGCAGTATTTT
TRBV5-1	NA	TRBJ2-5	NA	CASSSYGGPETQYF	TGCGCCAGCAGCTCCTACGGGGGGCCTGAGACCCAGTACTTC
TRBV7-8	few	TRBJ1-1	NA	CATSLRERSTEAFF	TGTGCCACCAGCTTAAGGGAAAGATCCACTGAAGCTTTCTTT
TRBV7-9	NA	TRBJ2-7	NA	CASSFGSTSYEQYF	TGTGCCAGCAGCTTCGGCTCGACATCCTACGAGCAGTACTTC
TRBV20-1	NA	TRBJ2-5	TRBD2	CSARPEVGRGETQYF	TGCAGTGCTAGACCCGAGGTGGGGCGGGGGGAGACCCAGTACTTC